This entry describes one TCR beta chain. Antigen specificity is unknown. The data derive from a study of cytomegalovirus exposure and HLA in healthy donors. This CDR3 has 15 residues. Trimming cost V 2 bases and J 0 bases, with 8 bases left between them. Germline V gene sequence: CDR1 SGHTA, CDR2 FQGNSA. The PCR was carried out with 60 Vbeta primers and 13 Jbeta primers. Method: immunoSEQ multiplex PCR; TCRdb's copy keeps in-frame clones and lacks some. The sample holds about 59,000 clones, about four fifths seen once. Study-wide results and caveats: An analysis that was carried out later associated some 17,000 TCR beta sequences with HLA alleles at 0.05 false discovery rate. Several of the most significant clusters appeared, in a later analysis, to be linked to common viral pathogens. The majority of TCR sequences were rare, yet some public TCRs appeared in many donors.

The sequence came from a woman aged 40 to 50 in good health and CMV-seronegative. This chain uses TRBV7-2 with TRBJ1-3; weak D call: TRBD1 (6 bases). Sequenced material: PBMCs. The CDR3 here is CASSLNRVSGNTIYF. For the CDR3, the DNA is TGTGCCAGCAGCTTAAACAGGGTCTCTGGAAACACCATATATTTT.